This TCR beta chain was captured by sequencing in a study of T cell responses to AZD1222 COVID-19 vaccine. Notes on this clone: The antigen is unknown.

Germline V gene sequence: CDR1 LGHDT, CDR2 YNNKEL (reference sequence). This CDR3 is built from 15 residues. V trimming: 5 bases; J trimming: 7 bases; junction bases outside the gene matches: 11. The data were produced by immunoSEQ multiplex PCR, yet TCRdb's version contains in-frame clones alone and is incomplete. The data hold 60,000 or so clones, with around 80% observed a single time. Study-wide points: The study sampled repertoires only after the peak T cell response. Females made up more of the donors, who were largely white British, and clonal diversity may have come out too low. Epitopes outside B.1.351 and B.1.1.7 mutated regions reportedly drew nearly half of spike TCRs. Two AZD1222 administrations were followed by greater Spike-specific TCR breadth and depth.

This chain uses TRBV3-1 (or the pseudogene TRBV3-2) with TRBJ2-1; 7 bases are a match to TRBD2. Sequences were derived from peripheral blood, sampled on day 0 of AZD1222 vaccination. The TCR sequence derives from an adult in good health. CDR3 nucleotides: TGTGCCAGCAGCGTGAACTACGCGGGAGTTAATGAGCAGTTCTTC. This sequence encodes CASSVNYAGVNEQFF.